Listed below are T cell receptor beta chains from one sample, sequenced in a study of neoadjuvant anti-PD-1 for oral cavity cancer. Generated by immunoSEQ multiplex PCR, the TCRdb table keeps only in-frame clones and is missing some. Here the sample spans about 9,800 clones, roughly two thirds being singletons. Sequencing used PBMCs, obtained after nivolumab (anti-PD-1) treatment. The receptors come from a person aged 35 to 85 with oral cavity squamous cell carcinoma. CDR3s include the opening cysteine and the closing phenylalanine or tryptophan. The D gene is left open where the match is weak. Size tells how often a clone was seen (once, few, many) or the class of an expanded clone, and some rows leave it out.

CDR3 protein,CDR3 DNA,J gene,D gene,clone size,V gene
CATPGRGDSYEQYF,TGTGCCACCCCGGGTCGAGGGGACTCCTACGAGCAGTACTTC,TRBJ2-7,NA,NA,TRBV19
CASSLSAGNQPQHF,TGTGCCAGCAGTTTATCGGCTGGCAATCAGCCCCAGCATTTT,TRBJ1-5,NA,once,TRBV28
CASSRLAGKETQYF,TGTGCCAGTAGTAGACTAGCGGGTAAAGAGACCCAGTACTTC,TRBJ2-5,TRBD2,NA,TRBV19
CASSGDGNYGYTF,TGTGCCAGCAGCGGGGATGGGAACTATGGCTACACCTTC,TRBJ1-2,NA,NA,TRBV9
CASSPIAGGTDTQYF,TGCGCCAGCAGCCCCATAGCGGGAGGCACAGATACGCAGTATTTT,TRBJ2-3,TRBD2,NA,TRBV5-1
CASSEAGLAVLGQYF,TGTGCCAGCAGTGAAGCCGGACTAGCGGTTCTGGGGCAGTACTTC,TRBJ2-7,TRBD2,once,TRBV6-1
CASSLLDGRAVIHREQYF,TGCGCCAGCAGCTTATTGGACGGACGAGCGGTGATTCATAGGGAGCAGTACTTC,TRBJ2-7,NA,NA,TRBV5-1
CASRVRGDTGELFF,TGTGCCAGCAGGGTCCGGGGGGACACCGGGGAGCTGTTTTTT,TRBJ2-2,TRBD2,NA,TRBV5-4
CASNYRREKLFF,TGTGCCAGTAACTACCGACGGGAAAAACTGTTTTTT,TRBJ1-4,NA,NA,TRBV19
CASSLQRLQETQYF,TGTGCCAGCAGCTTACAGAGACTACAAGAGACCCAGTACTTC,TRBJ2-5,NA,NA,TRBV5-4
CSVEVGYQETQYF,TGCAGCGTTGAAGTGGGGTACCAAGAGACCCAGTACTTC,TRBJ2-5,NA,NA,TRBV29-1
CSVVWGAGELFF,TGCAGCGTTGTATGGGGGGCCGGGGAGCTGTTTTTT,TRBJ2-2,NA,NA,TRBV29-1
CASSQRRQNTEAFF,TGCGCCAGCAGCCAACGCCGACAGAACACTGAAGCTTTCTTT,TRBJ1-1,NA,NA,TRBV4-1
CASAQGTFSGNTIYF,TGTGCCAGCGCCCAGGGGACATTCTCCGGAAACACCATATATTTT,TRBJ1-3,NA,NA,TRBV6-1
CSVGGKGITGELFF,TGCAGCGTGGGGGGGAAGGGGATCACCGGGGAGCTGTTTTTT,TRBJ2-2,TRBD2,NA,TRBV29-1
CPGSAQRMNTEAFF,TGTCCTGGGAGCGCACAACGGATGAACACTGAAGCTTTCTTT,TRBJ1-1,NA,NA,TRBV22-1
CASSRGGALRKETQYF,TGTGCCAGCAGCCGCGGGGGGGCCCTCCGGAAGGAGACCCAGTACTTC,TRBJ2-5,TRBD2,NA,TRBV11-2
CASSLEASGSNEQFF,TGTGCCAGCAGCTTGGAGGCCTCAGGGAGTAATGAGCAGTTCTTC,TRBJ2-1,NA,few,TRBV5-6
CASSLAATGLDGYTF,TGCGCCAGCAGCTTGGCCGCTACAGGGTTAGATGGCTACACCTTC,TRBJ1-2,NA,once,TRBV5-1
CASLAGDRALRNTEAFF,TGTGCCAGCCTTGCGGGTGACAGGGCACTTCGGAACACTGAAGCTTTCTTT,TRBJ1-1,TRBD1,NA,TRBV5-8
CSAGTSAVQIF,TGCAGCGCCGGGACTAGCGCGGTTCAAATCTTC,TRBJ2-1,TRBD2,NA,TRBV29-1
CASSVGPQGTEAFF,TGTGCCAGCAGCGTAGGGCCCCAAGGCACTGAAGCTTTCTTT,TRBJ1-1,NA,few,TRBV9
CASSPLPGTSMNTEAFF,TGTGCCAGCTCACCACTCCCCGGGACATCTATGAACACTGAAGCTTTCTTT,TRBJ1-1,NA,NA,TRBV18
CASSQAPLSGSSYEQYF,TGCGCCAGCAGCCAAGCCCCACTTAGCGGGTCTTCCTACGAGCAGTACTTC,TRBJ2-7,TRBD2,NA,TRBV4-1
CASRTGEYSNQPQHF,TGCGCCAGCAGGACAGGGGAATATAGCAATCAGCCCCAGCATTTT,TRBJ1-5,TRBD1,few,TRBV10-2
CASSHKLPSGSGELFF,TGTGCCAGCAGCCACAAGCTCCCCTCAGGGTCCGGGGAGCTGTTTTTT,TRBJ2-2,NA,NA,TRBV14
CASSLGRGGSYEQYF,TGTGCCAGCAGTTTGGGGCGGGGGGGCTCCTACGAGCAGTACTTC,TRBJ2-7,TRBD2,NA,TRBV6-5
CASTAGWTASHEQYF,TGTGCCAGTACCGCCGGATGGACAGCTTCCCACGAGCAGTACTTC,TRBJ2-7,NA,NA,TRBV19
CASSHEAGETQYF,TGTGCCAGCAGCCACGAAGCGGGGGAGACCCAGTACTTC,TRBJ2-5,TRBD2,NA,TRBV11-3
CASSHSPGQLYNEQFF,TGTGCCAGTAGTCATTCCCCGGGACAGCTTTACAATGAGCAGTTCTTC,TRBJ2-1,TRBD1,NA,TRBV19
CAIRAGISTEKLFF,TGTGCCATACGAGCCGGGATCTCTACTGAAAAACTGTTTTTT,TRBJ1-4,NA,NA,TRBV2
CASSLIVRGNQPQHF,TGTGCCAGCAGTTTGATAGTCAGAGGCAATCAGCCCCAGCATTTT,TRBJ1-5,NA,once,TRBV28
CASSLLHTQYF,TGTGCCAGCAGTTTACTGCATACGCAGTATTTT,TRBJ2-3,NA,NA,TRBV28
CASSYSRFGTSGYTF,TGTGCCAGCAGTTACTCGCGATTTGGGACAAGTGGCTACACCTTC,TRBJ1-2,NA,NA,TRBV6-5
CASSLSDREAFF,TGTGCCAGCAGCTTGTCGGACAGAGAAGCTTTCTTT,TRBJ1-1,NA,few,TRBV5-6
CASSTVAGANTEAFF,TGTGCCAGCAGCACGGTGGCAGGCGCGAACACTGAAGCTTTCTTT,TRBJ1-1,NA,NA,TRBV28
CASSLQGAEAFF,TGTGCCAGCAGCTTACAGGGGGCTGAAGCTTTCTTT,TRBJ1-1,TRBD1,few,TRBV5-6
CASSGTGGWTEAFF,TGTGCCAGCAGTGGGACAGGGGGATGGACTGAAGCTTTCTTT,TRBJ1-1,TRBD1,NA,TRBV28
CASSLVLAGGYNEQFF,TGCGCCAGCAGCTTGGTGCTAGCGGGAGGGTACAATGAGCAGTTCTTC,TRBJ2-1,TRBD2,NA,TRBV5-1
CASSLVPRGVTEAFF,TGTGCCAGCAGCTTGGTCCCTCGAGGGGTCACTGAAGCTTTCTTT,TRBJ1-1,NA,NA,TRBV7-9
CASSQTSGYTDTQYF,TGTGCCAGCAGCCAGACTAGCGGTTACACAGATACGCAGTATTTT,TRBJ2-3,TRBD2,NA,TRBV28
CASRTGSKSGANVLTF,TGTGCCAGTAGGACAGGGAGTAAGTCTGGGGCCAACGTCCTGACTTTC,TRBJ2-6,TRBD1,NA,TRBV19
CATSRGRERNTEAFF,TGTGCCACCAGCAGAGGCAGGGAAAGGAACACTGAAGCTTTCTTT,TRBJ1-1,NA,few,TRBV15
CASSEFSETPFTDYGYTF,TGTGCCAGCAGTGAATTTTCCGAGACACCTTTCACAGACTATGGCTACACCTTC,TRBJ1-2,NA,NA,TRBV6-1
CASSSLGDTQYF,TGTGCCAGCAGTTCCTTAGGAGATACGCAGTATTTT,TRBJ2-3,NA,NA,TRBV6-6
CASSPAGVGNSPLHF,TGTGCCAGCTCACCAGCAGGGGTGGGTAATTCACCCCTCCACTTT,TRBJ1-6,NA,few,TRBV18
CASSARTGRVDTEAFF,TGTGCCAGCAGTGCCAGGACAGGGAGGGTCGACACTGAAGCTTTCTTT,TRBJ1-1,TRBD1,NA,TRBV6-1
CASSFLQGAKYEQYF,TGTGCCAGCAGTTTCTTGCAGGGGGCGAAATACGAGCAGTACTTC,TRBJ2-7,TRBD1,NA,TRBV6-6
CASSYGQGTDTQYF,TGTGCCAGCAGCTATGGACAGGGGACAGATACGCAGTATTTT,TRBJ2-3,TRBD1,NA,TRBV5-6
CASSTHRTSGENYEQYF,TGTGCCAGCAGCACCCACCGGACTAGCGGGGAGAACTACGAGCAGTACTTC,TRBJ2-7,TRBD2,NA,TRBV7-9
CASSSILESGFYNEQFF,TGTGCCAGCAGTTCCATCCTCGAAAGCGGGTTCTACAATGAGCAGTTCTTC,TRBJ2-1,NA,NA,TRBV28
CASSLIGDTEAFF,TGTGCCAGCAGCTTGATCGGGGACACTGAAGCTTTCTTT,TRBJ1-1,NA,NA,TRBV7-2
CASSQDWSGPLSYGYTF,TGTGCCAGCAGCCAAGATTGGTCGGGCCCTCTTAGCTATGGCTACACCTTC,TRBJ1-2,NA,NA,TRBV4-2
CASSLAGGNTEAFF,TGTGCCAGCAGCTTAGCTGGGGGGAACACTGAAGCTTTCTTT,TRBJ1-1,NA,few,TRBV7-2
CASSEWGINQPQHF,TGTGCCAGCAGTGAATGGGGAATAAATCAGCCCCAGCATTTT,TRBJ1-5,NA,few,TRBV2
CASSPTGGFSGNTIYF,TGTGCCAGCAGCCCTACGGGGGGATTCTCTGGAAACACCATATATTTT,TRBJ1-3,NA,NA,TRBV5-4
CASSLKLSNYGYTF,TGTGCCAGCAGTTTAAAACTCTCGAACTATGGCTACACCTTC,TRBJ1-2,NA,NA,TRBV27